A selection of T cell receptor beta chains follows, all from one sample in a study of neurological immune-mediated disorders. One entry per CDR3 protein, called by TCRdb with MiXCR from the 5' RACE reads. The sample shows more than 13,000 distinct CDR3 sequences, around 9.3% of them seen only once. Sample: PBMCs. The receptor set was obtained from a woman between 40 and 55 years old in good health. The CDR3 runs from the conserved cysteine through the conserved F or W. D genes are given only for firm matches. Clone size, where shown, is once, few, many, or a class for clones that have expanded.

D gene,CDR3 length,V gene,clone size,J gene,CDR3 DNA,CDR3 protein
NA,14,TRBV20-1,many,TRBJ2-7,TGCAGTGCTAGAGAACCAGGGAAATCGTACGAGCAGTACTTC,CSAREPGKSYEQYF
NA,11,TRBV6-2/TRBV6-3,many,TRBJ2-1,TGTGCCAGCACGGAGACGAATGAGCAGTTCTTC,CASTETNEQFF
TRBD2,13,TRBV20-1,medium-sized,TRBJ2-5,TGCAGTGCTGAGCGGGAGATCCAAGAGACCCAGTACTTC,CSAEREIQETQYF
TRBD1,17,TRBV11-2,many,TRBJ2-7,TGTGCCAGCAGCCCGAAGAGGGGACAGGGACGAACATACGAGCAGTACTTC,CASSPKRGQGRTYEQYF
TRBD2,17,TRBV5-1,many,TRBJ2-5,TGCGCCAGCAGCCAACTTCAGACTAGCGGCCCAACCCAGACCCAGTACTTC,CASSQLQTSGPTQTQYF
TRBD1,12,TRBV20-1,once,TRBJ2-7,TGCAGTGCCCGGACAGGGGAGACAAGCGCGTACTTC,CSARTGETSAYF
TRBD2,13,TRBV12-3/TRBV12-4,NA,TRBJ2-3,TGTGCCAGCACCCGGGGGGACACAGATACGCAGTATTTT,CASTRGDTDTQYF
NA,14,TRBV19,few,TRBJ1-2,TGTGCCAGTAAAGTCGGCGAAAACTACTATGGCTACACCTTC,CASKVGENYYGYTF
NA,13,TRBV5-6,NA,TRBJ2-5,TGTGCCAGCAGCCGAAAGATTCAAGAGACCCAGTACTTC,CASSRKIQETQYF
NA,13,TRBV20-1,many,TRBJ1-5,TGCAGTGTCCTAGACAGGAGCAATCAGCCCCAGCATTTT,CSVLDRSNQPQHF
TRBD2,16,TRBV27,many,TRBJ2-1,TGTGCCAGCAGTAAAAGCGGGGGGGCCCCCTACAATGAGCAGTTCTTC,CASSKSGGAPYNEQFF
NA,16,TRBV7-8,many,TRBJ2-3,TGTGTCAGCAGCTTAGCCCTATCCGCGGGCACAGATACGCAGTATTTT,CVSSLALSAGTDTQYF
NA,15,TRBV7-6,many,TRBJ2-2,TGTGCCAGCAGCTTAGCGGTGGCGGGGCCCGGGGAGCTGTTTTTT,CASSLAVAGPGELFF
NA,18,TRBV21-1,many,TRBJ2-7,TGTGCCAGCAGCAACTCCAGGGGAAGAGGAGCCCGCCCCTACGAGCAGTACTTC,CASSNSRGRGARPYEQYF
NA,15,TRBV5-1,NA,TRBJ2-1,TGCGCCAGCAGCTCCTCGAGCGGACCCTACAATGAGCAGTTCTTC,CASSSSSGPYNEQFF
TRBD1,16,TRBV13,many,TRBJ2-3,TGTGCCAGCAGCAAAACCGGGACAGGAGTCACAGATACGCAGTATTTT,CASSKTGTGVTDTQYF
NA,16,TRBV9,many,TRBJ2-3,TGTGCCAGCACCCCCAGGTTTAGCGGTGTTACAGATACGCAGTATTTT,CASTPRFSGVTDTQYF
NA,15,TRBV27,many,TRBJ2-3,TGTGCCAGCAGTTCCCTGGGCCGGGGCACAGATACGCAGTATTTT,CASSSLGRGTDTQYF
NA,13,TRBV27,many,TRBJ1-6,TGTGCCAGCAGTTATGACACGGATTCACCCCTCCACTTT,CASSYDTDSPLHF
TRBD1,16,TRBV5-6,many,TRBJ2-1,TGTGCCAGCAGCTTGGTGCCGGGACAGCTTAACAATGAGCAGTTCTTC,CASSLVPGQLNNEQFF
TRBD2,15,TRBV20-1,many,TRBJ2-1,TGCAGTGCTAGGTCGTTCGCGGGAGGGGGCAATGAGCAGTTCTTC,CSARSFAGGGNEQFF
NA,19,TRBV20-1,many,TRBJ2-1,TGCAGTGCTAGAGCCGTTTTTAGCGGACATTCCTTCTCCTACAATGAGCAGTTCTTC,CSARAVFSGHSFSYNEQFF
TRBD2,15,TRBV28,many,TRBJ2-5,TGTGCCAGCAGTTACTTAGGGGCGGGAGGCGGGACCCAGTACTTC,CASSYLGAGGGTQYF
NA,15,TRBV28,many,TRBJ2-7,TGTGCCAGCAGTTCTCATTCTTTGCTAACCTACGAGCAGTACTTC,CASSSHSLLTYEQYF
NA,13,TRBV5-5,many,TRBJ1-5,TGTGCCAGCAGCTTGGCCCGGCAGAGCCCCCAGCATTTT,CASSLARQSPQHF
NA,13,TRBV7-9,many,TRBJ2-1,TGTGCCAGCAGCTTACTCATAGCAAATGAGCAGTTCTTC,CASSLLIANEQFF
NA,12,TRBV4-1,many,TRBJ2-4,TGCGCCAGCAGCCAAGTTGGACGCGTTCAGTACTTC,CASSQVGRVQYF
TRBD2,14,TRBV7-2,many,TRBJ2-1,TGTGCCAGCAGCCAAGGGACTAGCGGGGGTGAGCAGTTCTTC,CASSQGTSGGEQFF
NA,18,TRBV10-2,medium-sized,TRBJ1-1,TGCGCCAGCAGTGAGGGACGGGGGTTTGGAGGTGGAAACACTGAAGCTTTCTTT,CASSEGRGFGGGNTEAFF
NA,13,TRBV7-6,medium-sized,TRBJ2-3,TGTGCCAGCAGCTTAGGGGGCACAGATACGCAGTATTTT,CASSLGGTDTQYF
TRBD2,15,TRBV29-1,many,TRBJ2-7,TGCAGCGTTGCGCCGATAGCGGGACCTTCGGGGGAGCAGTACTTC,CSVAPIAGPSGEQYF
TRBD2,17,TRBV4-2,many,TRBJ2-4,TGTGCCAGCGGCCACCCCGGACTAGCGGGAGCCAAAAACATTCAGTACTTC,CASGHPGLAGAKNIQYF
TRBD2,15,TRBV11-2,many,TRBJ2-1,TGTGCCAGCAGCTTATGGGGCGGGAGTTACAATGAGCAGTTCTTC,CASSLWGGSYNEQFF
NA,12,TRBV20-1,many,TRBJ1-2,TGCAGTGCTAGAGATAACGGGGGCGGCTACACCTTC,CSARDNGGGYTF
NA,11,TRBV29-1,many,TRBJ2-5,TGCAGCGTTGGCGAGGGAGAGACCCAGTACTTC,CSVGEGETQYF
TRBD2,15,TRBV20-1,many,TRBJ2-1,TGCAGTGCTAGAGGGGGTAGCGGGAGCAGGCATGAGCAGTTCTTC,CSARGGSGSRHEQFF